This T cell receptor beta chain derives from a study of OX40 agonist ivuxolimab in advanced cancers. Overall study: Patients' therapy was ivuxolimab, an antibody that acts as an agonist of OX40 (CD134). Males comprised 75% to 90% of the group, whose mean age was approximately 60 years (range 23 to 79).

Only in-frame clones appear in the TCRdb table, and some are missing; sequencing was by immunoSEQ multiplex PCR. The sample shows 55,000 to 95,000 clones, about 91% of them seen only once. Germline V lookup: CDR1 SGHRS, CDR2 YFSETQ. This CDR3 is 14 amino acids long. J lost 2 bases, V lost 3 bases, and 3 bases had no gene match. As concerns this clone: Antigen: not known.

Study outcomes and limitations: Within 6 weeks, CD4+ and CD8+ blood T cells expanded clonally at 0.1 to 3.0 mg/kg.

The clonotype originates from an adult with an advanced solid tumor such as melanoma, head and neck, liver or kidney cancer. V is TRBV5-1 and J is TRBJ2-7; 9 bases agree with TRBD2. Source: CD4+ or CD8+ T cells sorted from blood, taken in a trial of the OX40 agonist ivuxolimab. The CDR3 loop reads CASSSTSGTYEQYF. The DNA of the CDR3 is TGCGCCAGCAGCTCGACTAGCGGAACCTACGAGCAGTACTTC.